A selection of T cell receptor beta chains follows, all from one sample in a study of neoadjuvant nivolumab and ipilimumab in lung cancer. Only in-frame clones appear in the TCRdb table, and some are missing; sequencing was by immunoSEQ multiplex PCR. The repertoire holds about 18,000 clones, approximately 87% seen once, with around 2.1% in the top ten. The material was peripheral blood, obtained before neoadjuvant nivolumab, alone or with ipilimumab. These receptors were collected from an adult with non-small cell lung cancer. The CDR3 runs from the conserved cysteine through the conserved F or W. Each record gives: J gene, clone size, V gene, D gene, CDR3 protein, CDR3 DNA. A D gene is named only where the DNA matches it firmly. Clone size is shown for a subset of rows, as once, few, many or a class of expanded clone.

j_call: TRBJ1-1; clone_size: .; v_call: TRBV18; d_call: .; cdr3_aa: CASSPGQGEGTEAFF; cdr3_nt: TGTGCCAGCTCACCAGGCCAGGGAGAGGGCACTGAAGCTTTCTTT
j_call: TRBJ1-1; clone_size: .; v_call: TRBV4-2; d_call: .; cdr3_aa: CASSQELNTEAFF; cdr3_nt: TGTGCCAGCAGCCAAGAGCTGAACACTGAAGCTTTCTTT
j_call: TRBJ1-1; clone_size: few; v_call: TRBV6-5; d_call: .; cdr3_aa: CASRLLVVNTEAFF; cdr3_nt: TGTGCCAGCAGACTACTCGTCGTGAACACTGAAGCTTTCTTT
j_call: TRBJ2-7; clone_size: .; v_call: TRBV11-2; d_call: .; cdr3_aa: CASSWKGANEQYF; cdr3_nt: TGTGCCAGCAGCTGGAAAGGGGCAAACGAGCAGTACTTC
j_call: TRBJ1-2; clone_size: once; v_call: TRBV5-6; d_call: .; cdr3_aa: CASSLDGGLNYGYTF; cdr3_nt: TGTGCCAGCAGCTTGGACGGTGGACTGAACTATGGCTACACCTTC
j_call: TRBJ1-5; clone_size: .; v_call: TRBV10-3; d_call: .; cdr3_aa: CAISESDGNQPQHF; cdr3_nt: TGTGCCATCAGTGAGTCCGACGGCAATCAGCCCCAGCATTTT
j_call: TRBJ1-4; clone_size: .; v_call: TRBV30; d_call: .; cdr3_aa: CAWSTGGGGVKLFF; cdr3_nt: TGTGCCTGGAGTACGGGAGGGGGTGGTGTAAAACTGTTTTTT
j_call: TRBJ2-1; clone_size: .; v_call: TRBV7-3; d_call: TRBD2; cdr3_aa: CASSSPAGGANEQFF; cdr3_nt: TGTGCCAGCAGCTCCCCCGCGGGGGGCGCCAATGAGCAGTTCTTC
j_call: TRBJ2-5; clone_size: once; v_call: TRBV30; d_call: .; cdr3_aa: CAWTPGRNQETQYF; cdr3_nt: TGTGCCTGGACACCGGGACGGAATCAAGAGACCCAGTACTTC
j_call: TRBJ1-2; clone_size: .; v_call: TRBV6-5; d_call: .; cdr3_aa: CASRTQIDTGYTF; cdr3_nt: TGTGCCAGCAGGACCCAGATAGACACTGGCTACACCTTC
j_call: TRBJ2-1; clone_size: .; v_call: TRBV5-6; d_call: TRBD2; cdr3_aa: CASTGTSGRYNEQFF; cdr3_nt: TGTGCCAGCACCGGGACTAGCGGGAGATACAATGAGCAGTTCTTC
j_call: TRBJ1-2; clone_size: once; v_call: TRBV7-8; d_call: .; cdr3_aa: CASSLVGVGYGYTF; cdr3_nt: TGTGCCAGCAGCTTAGTAGGGGTCGGCTATGGCTACACCTTC
j_call: TRBJ2-5; clone_size: once; v_call: TRBV5-8; d_call: TRBD2; cdr3_aa: CASSSGLAGEQETQYF; cdr3_nt: TGTGCCAGCAGCTCTGGACTAGCGGGAGAACAAGAGACCCAGTACTTC
j_call: TRBJ2-1; clone_size: .; v_call: TRBV5-1; d_call: TRBD2; cdr3_aa: CASSPTPSGAYNEQFF; cdr3_nt: TGCGCCAGCAGCCCCACTCCTAGCGGAGCCTACAATGAGCAGTTCTTC
j_call: TRBJ1-1; clone_size: .; v_call: TRBV11-1; d_call: .; cdr3_aa: CASSPPVGSEAFF; cdr3_nt: TGTGCCAGCAGCCCCCCCGTGGGGTCGGAAGCTTTCTTT
j_call: TRBJ1-3; clone_size: once; v_call: TRBV6-5; d_call: .; cdr3_aa: CASSYLVGTRGNTIYF; cdr3_nt: TGTGCCAGCAGTTACTTGGTCGGGACACGGGGAAACACCATATATTTT
j_call: TRBJ1-1; clone_size: .; v_call: TRBV29-1; d_call: .; cdr3_aa: CSVRDIGTEAFF; cdr3_nt: TGCAGCGTACGGGACATTGGGACTGAAGCTTTCTTT
j_call: TRBJ2-1; clone_size: .; v_call: TRBV5-4; d_call: .; cdr3_aa: CASSPSGQEIFNEQFF; cdr3_nt: TGTGCCAGCAGCCCCTCGGGGCAGGAGATTTTCAATGAGCAGTTCTTC
j_call: TRBJ2-5; clone_size: .; v_call: TRBV9; d_call: .; cdr3_aa: CASSVDRVRGTQYF; cdr3_nt: TGTGCCAGCAGCGTAGATAGGGTCCGGGGGACCCAGTACTTC
j_call: TRBJ1-2; clone_size: .; v_call: TRBV7-3; d_call: TRBD1; cdr3_aa: CASSRQGAYGYTF; cdr3_nt: TGTGCCAGCAGCCGACAGGGTGCCTATGGCTACACCTTC
j_call: TRBJ1-1; clone_size: .; v_call: TRBV18; d_call: .; cdr3_aa: CASSPNQWTEAFF; cdr3_nt: TGTGCCAGCTCACCGAACCAATGGACTGAAGCTTTCTTT
j_call: TRBJ2-2; clone_size: .; v_call: TRBV29-1; d_call: TRBD1; cdr3_aa: CSVVDPRTGDNTGELFF; cdr3_nt: TGCAGCGTTGTTGACCCTCGGACAGGAGATAACACCGGGGAGCTGTTTTTT
j_call: TRBJ1-5; clone_size: .; v_call: TRBV25-1; d_call: TRBD1; cdr3_aa: CASMEAGGLQPQHF; cdr3_nt: TGTGCCAGCATGGAGGCAGGGGGCCTTCAGCCCCAGCATTTT
j_call: TRBJ1-3; clone_size: few; v_call: TRBV10-3; d_call: TRBD1; cdr3_aa: CATSPGQPVSPHF; cdr3_nt: TGTGCCACCAGCCCGGGACAGCCCGTTAGTCCTCATTTT
j_call: TRBJ2-3; clone_size: .; v_call: TRBV29-1; d_call: .; cdr3_aa: CSAPRQFGGDTQYF; cdr3_nt: TGCAGCGCCCCCCGACAGTTTGGCGGAGATACGCAGTATTTT
j_call: TRBJ2-3; clone_size: .; v_call: TRBV7-2; d_call: .; cdr3_aa: CASSLVEGNTDTQYF; cdr3_nt: TGTGCCAGCAGCTTAGTCGAGGGAAACACAGATACGCAGTATTTT
j_call: TRBJ1-1; clone_size: few; v_call: TRBV30; d_call: .; cdr3_aa: CAWTAGRGVNTEAFF; cdr3_nt: TGTGCCTGGACAGCAGGTCGGGGGGTGAACACTGAAGCTTTCTTT
j_call: TRBJ1-4; clone_size: .; v_call: TRBV7-9; d_call: .; cdr3_aa: CASSRTGLEKLFF; cdr3_nt: TGTGCCAGCAGCAGAACAGGGCTTGAAAAACTGTTTTTT
j_call: TRBJ1-2; clone_size: .; v_call: TRBV2; d_call: .; cdr3_aa: CASSLTANYGYTF; cdr3_nt: TGTGCCAGCAGTTTGACGGCCAACTATGGCTACACCTTC